The rows below give T cell receptor beta chains drawn from one sample of a study of read filtering for tumor transcriptome and immune sequencing. TCRdb re-called the reads through MiXCR, storing one row per CDR3 protein. The sample lists over 50,000 distinct CDR3 sequences; approximately 20% were seen once. Sequencing input: a population of CD138-negative cells sorted from bone marrow. The receptors originated from a donor at least 40 years old with multiple myeloma. CDR3s leave out the opening cysteine and the closing phenylalanine or tryptophan. Each record gives: clone size, V gene, J gene, CDR3 protein. Clone size, where shown, is once, few, many, or a class for clones that have expanded.

few,TRBV5-1,TRBJ1-1,ASSLDLINTEAF
many,TRBV20-1,TRBJ2-1,SSRPGLDIGKQF
NA,TRBV21-1,TRBJ2-6,ASSKVIGGFGANVLT
many,TRBV20-1,TRBJ2-7,SARRPAGGAYEQY
many,TRBV5-1,TRBJ2-5,ASRRGLAVQETQY
many,TRBV19,TRBJ2-2,ASSVGTTNTGELF
NA,TRBV5-1,TRBJ2-7,ASTRTGAYEQY
many,TRBV29-1,TRBJ2-6,SVRSVGGSGANVLT
many,TRBV20-1,TRBJ2-7,SATRTYRDEQY
many,TRBV20-1,TRBJ1-5,SGGGGNQPQH
many,TRBV11-1,TRBJ2-1,ASSAAGPYNEQF
once,TRBV18,TRBJ2-7,ARSPLLQGGEEQY
many,TRBV10-3,TRBJ1-1,AISESAGWVNTEAF
many,TRBV6-5,TRBJ2-7,ASSYSLATGRHEQY
many,TRBV13,TRBJ2-2,ASSLVRGNTGELF
many,TRBV20-1,TRBJ2-1,SARDWGGSSYNEQF
many,TRBV20-1,TRBJ2-1,SARTGTTITLSSYNEQF
many,TRBV6-5,TRBJ2-7,ASSSSPGQAYEQY
many,TRBV20-1,TRBJ1-2,SARIEEFYGYT
many,TRBV5-6,TRBJ2-3,ASSLGGRRDTQY
many,TRBV7-9,TRBJ2-3,ASSLTRILEGTDTQY
NA,TRBV7-4,TRBJ2-5,ASSAGPVKTQY